A selection of T cell receptor beta chains follows, all from one sample in a study of blood T cell repertoires in COVID-19. Method: immunoSEQ multiplex PCR; TCRdb's copy keeps in-frame clones and lacks some. Of 100,000 to 150,000 clones in the sample, approximately 90% were seen once. Sequenced sample: peripheral blood. Receptors originate from a man aged 55 to 70 with COVID-19, enrolled during active disease. The CDR3 runs from the conserved cysteine through the conserved F or W. Each record gives: J gene, V gene, D gene, clone size, CDR3 protein. A D gene is named only where the DNA matches it firmly. The listing skips clone size in some rows; elsewhere it reads once, few, many or a size class.

j_gene: TRBJ2-5
v_gene: TRBV4-2
d_gene: NA
abundance: NA
CDR3aa: CASSPVEFQETQYF

j_gene: TRBJ2-2
v_gene: TRBV24-1
d_gene: TRBD1
abundance: NA
CDR3aa: CATSDSTSGDRANTGELFF

j_gene: TRBJ2-7
v_gene: TRBV5-6
d_gene: TRBD1
abundance: NA
CDR3aa: CASSFGTGKDEQYF

j_gene: TRBJ2-2
v_gene: TRBV29-1
d_gene: TRBD1
abundance: NA
CDR3aa: CSAGDRPNTGELFF

j_gene: TRBJ2-2
v_gene: TRBV30
d_gene: TRBD2
abundance: NA
CDR3aa: CAWSLLAGGPSGELFF

j_gene: TRBJ1-3
v_gene: TRBV4-2
d_gene: NA
abundance: once
CDR3aa: CASSQGLADTIYF

j_gene: TRBJ1-1
v_gene: TRBV6-2/TRBV6-3
d_gene: NA
abundance: NA
CDR3aa: CASSYGRGTEAFF

j_gene: TRBJ1-4
v_gene: TRBV9
d_gene: TRBD1
abundance: NA
CDR3aa: CASSGDRVDSNEKLFF

j_gene: TRBJ1-2
v_gene: TRBV23-1
d_gene: NA
abundance: NA
CDR3aa: CASSTWGVPNYGYTF

j_gene: TRBJ1-4
v_gene: TRBV7-9
d_gene: NA
abundance: once
CDR3aa: CASSRTATNEKLFF

j_gene: TRBJ2-5
v_gene: TRBV25-1
d_gene: NA
abundance: once
CDR3aa: CASSEWTGTQETQYF

j_gene: TRBJ2-7
v_gene: TRBV5-1
d_gene: NA
abundance: NA
CDR3aa: CASSLGPAVYEQYF

j_gene: TRBJ1-2
v_gene: TRBV7-9
d_gene: TRBD1
abundance: NA
CDR3aa: CASTSGRDSHYGYTF

j_gene: TRBJ1-2
v_gene: TRBV6-5
d_gene: NA
abundance: NA
CDR3aa: CASSLQGAYGYTF